The rows below give T cell receptor beta chains drawn from one sample of a study of cytomegalovirus exposure and HLA in healthy donors. Data came from immunoSEQ multiplex PCR; TCRdb stores just in-frame clones and leaves some out. This table has roughly 170,000 clones, roughly 83% appearing once. The source material was PBMCs. Receptors originate from a man aged 30 to 39 in good health and CMV-seronegative. Both conserved end residues are part of each CDR3. Fields, in order: V gene, J gene, clone size, D gene, CDR3 DNA, CDR3 protein. The D gene is left open where the match is weak. Rows may omit the clone size; those that give it use once, few, many or a size class.

TRBV6-1	TRBJ1-2	.	.	TGTGCCAGCAGTGTTACAGGGCTGGGTGGCTACACCTTC	CASSVTGLGGYTF
TRBV29-1	TRBJ2-1	once	.	TGCAGCTCACGAAAAGGGGGCAATGAGCAGTTCTTC	CSSRKGGNEQFF
TRBV7-9	TRBJ2-5	.	TRBD2	TGTGCCAGCAGCCGGAGCGGGAGGGAGACCCAGTACTTC	CASSRSGRETQYF
TRBV4-3	TRBJ2-5	.	.	TGCGCCAGCAGCCAAGATCCCCGAGAGACCCAGTACTTC	CASSQDPRETQYF
TRBV6-1	TRBJ1-5	.	.	TGTGCCAGCAGAGAGACGGGGGGGTTTCAGCCCCAGCATTTT	CASRETGGFQPQHF
TRBV11-3	TRBJ2-1	.	.	TGTGCCAGCAGCTTAACAGGGATGGGCAATGAGCAGTTCTTC	CASSLTGMGNEQFF
TRBV7-3	TRBJ2-3	.	.	TGTGCCAGCAGCCTACGGCGGTCTAGCACAGATACGCAGTATTTT	CASSLRRSSTDTQYF
TRBV27	TRBJ2-4	once	.	TGTGCCAGCAGTTTAAGGAGGGGGCGGTTGGGCATTCAGTACTTC	CASSLRRGRLGIQYF
TRBV30	TRBJ2-6	.	TRBD1	TGTGCCTGGAGACCCTCTACAGGGGCTGGGGCCAACGTCCTGACTTTC	CAWRPSTGAGANVLTF
TRBV30	TRBJ2-7	.	TRBD2	TGTGCCTGGAAGACTAGCGGCTCCTACGAGCAGTACTTC	CAWKTSGSYEQYF
TRBV10-3	TRBJ1-1	.	.	TGTGCCATCAGTAGGTCCCGTGAACAGGGTGCCGAAGCTTTCTTT	CAISRSREQGAEAFF
TRBV5-1	TRBJ1-4	.	.	TGCGCCAGCAGCCGGGACGGGAGGAATGAAAAACTGTTTTTT	CASSRDGRNEKLFF